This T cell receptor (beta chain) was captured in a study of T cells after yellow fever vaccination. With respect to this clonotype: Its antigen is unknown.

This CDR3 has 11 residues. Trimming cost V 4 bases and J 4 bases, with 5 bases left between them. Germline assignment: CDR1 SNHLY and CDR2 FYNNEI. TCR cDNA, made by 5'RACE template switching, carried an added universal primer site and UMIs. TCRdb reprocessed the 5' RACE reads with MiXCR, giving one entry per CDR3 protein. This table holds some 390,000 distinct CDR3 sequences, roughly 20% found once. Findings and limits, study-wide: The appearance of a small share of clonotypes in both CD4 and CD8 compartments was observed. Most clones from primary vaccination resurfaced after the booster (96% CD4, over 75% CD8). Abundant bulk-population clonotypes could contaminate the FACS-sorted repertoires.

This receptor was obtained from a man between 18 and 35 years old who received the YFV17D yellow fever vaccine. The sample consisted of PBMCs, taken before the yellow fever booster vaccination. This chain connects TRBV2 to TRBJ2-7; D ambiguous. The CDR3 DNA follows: TGTGCCAGCAGTGTAGTTTACGAGCAGTACGTC. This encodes CASSVVYEQYV.